The 29 T cell receptor beta chains below all came from one sample that was sequenced in a study of blood T cell repertoires in COVID-19. Profiled with immunoSEQ multiplex PCR; TCRdb holds only in-frame clones, not every one. The sample yields 70,000 to 100,000 clones, around 91% seen once. Sequencing input: peripheral blood. These receptors all come from a woman aged 80 or over with active or convalescent COVID-19.

The chain combines TRBV24-1 with TRBJ2-1; TRBD2 agrees at 10 bases. Looked up from germline, CDR1 is KGHDR and CDR2 is SFDVKD. The CDR3 covers 16 residues. Losses at the gene ends were 4 bases for V and 4 bases for J; bases not matched to a gene: 6. The CDR3 loop reads CATSDNILAGYNEQFF. Here the CDR3 DNA reads TGTGCCACCAGTGACAATATACTAGCGGGGTACAATGAGCAGTTCTTC.

The gene calls are TRBV4-2 and TRBJ2-7; no definite D call. From germline, CDR1 is LGHNA and CDR2 YNFKEQ. The CDR3 loop spans 13 amino acids. The V end was cut by 2 bases, the J end by 4 bases, with 9 bases between. The CDR3 region is CASSQTGYYEQYF. The CDR3 DNA reads as TGTGCCAGCAGCCAAACCGGTTATTACGAGCAGTACTTC.

V is TRBV3-1 (or the pseudogene TRBV3-2) and J is TRBJ2-2; 12 bases are a match to TRBD2. Germline-derived CDR1 and CDR2 are LGHDT and YNNKEL (reference sequence). Losses at the gene ends were 1 base for V and 3 bases for J; bases not matched to a gene: 12. This CDR3 has 20 amino acids. The CDR3 sequence: CASSQVSLAGGYGHTGELFF. CDR3 sequence (DNA): TGTGCCAGCAGCCAAGTTTCACTAGCGGGAGGTTATGGTCACACCGGGGAGCTGTTTTTT.

The chain uses TRBV18 and TRBJ1-4, with 9 bases fitting TRBD1. Trimming removed 3 bases from V and 8 bases from J; junction bases left unmatched: 10. Germline values: CDR1 KGHSH, CDR2 LQKENI. CDR3 length: 16 residues. The CDR3 protein is CASSPRTGQGLEKLFF. In nucleotides, the CDR3 is TGTGCCAGCTCACCCCGAACTGGACAGGGGTTGGAAAAACTGTTTTTT.

The chain carries TRBV10-3 and TRBJ1-1; D ambiguous. This CDR3 has 13 residues. The V gene's germline CDR1 is ENHRY and CDR2 SYGVKD. The V and J ends lost 3 bases and 4 bases respectively, with 9 bases between them. The CDR3 nucleotides read TGTGCCATCAGTGACACGGTTGGCACTGAAGCTTTCTTT. Its translation: CAISDTVGTEAFF.

V and J are TRBV7-9 and TRBJ2-5; maybe TRBD1 (6 bases). Germline CDR1 reads SEHNR; CDR2 reads FQNEAQ (reference sequence). V was clipped by 5 bases and J by 4 bases, with 14 bases between them. This CDR3 contains 14 residues. The CDR3 DNA reads TGTGCCAGCAGCCGGTTACAGGGTTCAGAGACCCAGTACTTC. This translates into CASSRLQGSETQYF.

The J gene is TRBJ2-3, the V gene TRBV27; TRBD2 matches at 8 bases. V lost 7 bases, J lost 1 base, and 10 bases stayed unmatched. This CDR3 has 16 amino acids. In germline, CDR1 is MNHEY, CDR2 SMNVEV (reference sequence). The CDR3 here is CASNPWTSSRTDTQYF. CDR3 DNA sequence: TGTGCCAGCAACCCGTGGACTAGCAGCCGCACAGATACGCAGTATTTT.

This chain uses TRBV9 with TRBJ2-7; tentatively, D is TRBD1 (6 bases). V was pared by 4 bases and J by 2 bases, with 13 bases between. This CDR3 region has 14 residues. Germline V gene lookup returns CDR1 SGDLS and CDR2 YYNGEE. CDR3 residues: CASSPQGTTYEQYF. For the CDR3, the DNA is TGTGCCAGCAGCCCCCAGGGGACAACCTACGAGCAGTACTTC.

In this sample, this clone turned up a few times. The CDR3 reads CASREILNTGELFF. CDR3 in DNA: TGTGCCAGTAGAGAGATATTGAACACCGGGGAGCTGTTTTTT. This chain links TRBV19 with TRBJ2-2; the D is unclear. Germline V gene data show CDR1 as LNHDA and CDR2 as SQIVND (reference sequence). The CDR3 extends over 14 amino acids. V lost 6 bases and J 1 base, leaving 9 bases between the germline ends.

This chain connects TRBV5-5 to TRBJ2-7, with 7 nucleotides matching TRBD1. J was trimmed by 6 bases and V by 1 base; bases with no gene match: 19. This CDR3 is 18 amino acids long. Germline CDR1 reads SGHKS; CDR2 reads YYEKEE (reference sequence). CDR3 amino acids: CASSLQSTGMGSTSEQYF. The DNA for the CDR3 is TGTGCCAGCAGCTTGCAATCGACAGGGATGGGTTCGACGAGCGAGCAGTACTTC.

The chain recombines TRBV7-2 with TRBJ1-1; D is unclear. The length of the CDR3 is 16 residues. The V end lost 3 bases, the J end lost 9 bases, and 23 bases lay between the germline ends. The germline V gene has CDR1 SGHTA and CDR2 FQGNSA. Here the CDR3 DNA reads TGTGCCAGCAGCTTTCCGACATGGACTACAGCCGAAAAAGCTTTCTTT. Its protein is CASSFPTWTTAEKAFF.

This clone was found a few times. V gene TRBV3-1 (or the pseudogene TRBV3-2) combines with J gene TRBJ2-7, with 9 bases fitting TRBD2. The CDR3 has 15 amino acids. Trimming at V came to 1 base and at J to 4 bases, leaving 5 bases not matched to a gene. Germline V gene sequence: CDR1 LGHDT, CDR2 YNNKEL (reference sequence). CDR3 DNA: TGTGCCAGCAGCCAAGGAATAGCGGGAGAGTACGAGCAGTACTTC. Protein sequence: CASSQGIAGEYEQYF.

V gene TRBV28 combines with J gene TRBJ2-3, with 13 positions matching TRBD2. V shed 0 bases, J shed 3 bases, and the junction held 15 bases outside the gene matches. This CDR3 has 21 residues. Germline V gene sequence: CDR1 MDHEN, CDR2 SYDVKM. In DNA form, the CDR3 reads TGTGCCAGCAGTTTATGGGGGACCGGGACTAGCGGGAAACGGGGGACAGATACGCAGTATTTT. It codes for CASSLWGTGTSGKRGTDTQYF.

The V gene is TRBV11-3, the J gene TRBJ1-5; tentatively, D is TRBD1 (5 bases). The CDR3 totals 17 residues. Germline CDR1 SGHNT, CDR2 YENEEA. The V end was cut by 5 bases, the J end by 0 bases, with 17 bases between. CDR3 nucleotides: TGTGCCAGCAGCCATCAAGAAACAGGAAATAGCAATCAGCCCCAGCATTTT. Translation: CASSHQETGNSNQPQHF. Variable domain in full (rest from reference TRBV11-3 and TRBJ1-5): EAGVVQSPRYKIIEKKQPVAFWCNPISGHNTLYWYLQNLGQGPELLIRYENEEAVDDSQLPKDRFSAERLKGVDSTLKIQPAELGDSAVYLCASSHQETGNSNQPQHFGDGTRLSIL.

V is TRBV14 and J is TRBJ2-7, with 13 bases fitting TRBD2. The junction had 6 bases not matched to a gene; V was cut back by 4 bases and J by 6 bases. The germline gives CDR1 SGHDN, CDR2 FVKESK. The CDR3 is 15 amino acids. CDR3 sequence (DNA): TGTGCCAGCAGCCCCCGGACTAGCGGGAGATCCGAGCAGTACTTC. As protein: CASSPRTSGRSEQYF.

This clone came up once. This sequence joins TRBV27 and TRBJ2-1; D may be TRBD2 (6 bases). With 4 bases removed from V and 2 bases from J, the gap between germline ends came to 15 bases. This CDR3 has 16 amino acids. Germline V gives CDR1 MNHEY, CDR2 SMNVEV (reference sequence). The CDR3 nucleotides are TGTGCCAGCAGTTCTCACGGGACTGGTACCTACAATGAGCAGTTCTTC. This translates into CASSSHGTGTYNEQFF.

This clone appeared a single time. This chain connects TRBV28 to TRBJ2-7, with TRBD1 matching 7 bases. Germline V gives CDR1 MDHEN, CDR2 SYDVKM. The CDR3 totals 18 residues. J was trimmed by 0 bases and V by 3 bases; bases with no gene match: 14. CDR3 bases: TGTGCCAGCAGTTTTGGGTTTCGGGACAGACCCTTCTCCTACGAGCAGTACTTC. Protein: CASSFGFRDRPFSYEQYF.

This clone has just a few counts. The CDR3 protein is CASRDRVEGYTF. The CDR3 region has the DNA TGTGCCAGTAGGGACAGGGTGGAGGGCTACACCTTC. The chain employs TRBV19 and TRBJ1-2; 8 bases agree with TRBD1. Germline V gene sequence: CDR1 LNHDA, CDR2 SQIVND (reference sequence). This CDR3 spans 12 amino acids. Losses at the gene ends were 6 bases for V and 8 bases for J; bases not matched to a gene: 5.

The chain carries TRBV29-1 and TRBJ1-1; D unresolved. Germline CDR1 SQVTM, CDR2 ANQGSEA. The CDR3 covers 15 residues. V dropped 5 bases and J dropped 6 bases, with 22 bases sitting between them. CDR3 amino acids: CSVRGSLKLDAEAFF. The CDR3 DNA follows: TGCAGCGTTCGGGGTAGTTTGAAGCTAGATGCTGAAGCTTTCTTT.

The chain uses TRBV24-1 and TRBJ2-5; D is possibly TRBD2 (7 bases). CDR3 length equals 15 residues. The germline gives CDR1 KGHDR, CDR2 SFDVKD. Trimming took off 3 bases at V and 5 bases at J, with 15 bases between the two ends. This CDR3 is CATSDPREGGETQYF. CDR3 nucleotide sequence: TGTGCCACCAGTGATCCCCGTGAGGGGGGGGAGACCCAGTACTTC.

The chain's CDR3 is CASSARDRSNEQFF. CDR3 sequence (DNA): TGTGCCAGCAGTGCCAGGGACAGGTCCAATGAGCAGTTCTTC. V is TRBV27 and J is TRBJ2-1; 8 bases are shared with TRBD1. V shed 5 bases, J shed 6 bases, and the junction held 6 bases outside the gene matches. From germline, CDR1 is MNHEY and CDR2 SMNVEV (reference sequence). The length of the CDR3 is 14 residues.

Only one count was recorded for this clone. The V call is TRBV19, the J call TRBJ2-1; 9 bases line up with TRBD1. The trim removed 5 bases at V and 9 bases at J, leaving 5 bases unmatched. CDR1 and CDR2 from the germline V gene are LNHDA and SQIVND (reference sequence). CDR3 length: 13 residues. In DNA, the CDR3 is TGTGCCAGTAGTCCCCGGGACAGGGCTGAGCAGTTCTTC. Translating gives CASSPRDRAEQFF. Variable domain in full (rest from reference TRBV19 and TRBJ2-1): DGGITQSPKYLFRKEGQNVTLSCEQNLNHDAMYWYRQDPGQGLRLIYYSQIVNDFQKGDIAEGYSVSREKKESFPLTVTSAQKNPTAFYLCASSPRDRAEQFFGPGTRLTVL.

The J gene is TRBJ2-1, the V gene TRBV20-1; the match to TRBD2 covers 12 bases. The CDR3 is 16 amino acids. Trimming at V came to 3 bases and at J to 3 bases, leaving 6 bases not matched to a gene. Germline V lookup: CDR1 DFQATT, CDR2 SNEGSKA (reference sequence). The CDR3 protein is CSASMTSGRNYNEQFF. The DNA for the CDR3 is TGCAGTGCTAGTATGACTAGCGGGAGAAACTACAATGAGCAGTTCTTC.

The chain combines TRBV18 with TRBJ2-1, with 10 bases lining up with TRBD2. V lost 4 bases to trimming and J lost 6 bases; unmatched junction nucleotides: 6. Germline V CDR1 and CDR2: KGHSH, LQKENI. This CDR3 comprises 15 residues. As DNA, the CDR3 is TGTGCCAGCTCACAGTCTAGCGGGAGTGCCAATGAGCAGTTCTTC. Protein: CASSQSSGSANEQFF.

V is TRBV29-1 and J is TRBJ2-7; 9 bases match TRBD2. This CDR3 is built from 13 residues. The germline V gene has CDR1 SQVTM and CDR2 ANQGSEA. The V segment lost 5 bases and the J segment 7 bases; nucleotides outside the gene matches: 9. CDR3 sequence reads: CSVSGRYSDEQYF. For the CDR3, the DNA is TGCAGCGTTAGCGGGAGGTATTCTGATGAGCAGTACTTC.

This chain links TRBV5-4 with TRBJ2-1; tentative D call: TRBD1 (6 bases). V lost 4 bases to trimming and J lost 1 base, with 15 bases between them. CDR1 and CDR2 from the germline V gene are SGHNT and YYREEE (reference sequence). This CDR3 is 16 amino acids long. In DNA, the CDR3 is TGTGCCAGCAGCCAGGCCAGAGGGGGTTCCTACAATGAGCAGTTCTTC. It translates to CASSQARGGSYNEQFF. The whole variable domain, remainder taken from reference TRBV5-4 and TRBJ2-1, is ETGVTQSPTHLIKTRGQQVTLRCSSQSGHNTVSWYQQALGQGPQFIFQYYREEENGRGNFPPRFSGLQFPNYSSELNVNALELDDSALYLCASSQARGGSYNEQFFGPGTRLTVL.

The genes are TRBV19 and TRBJ2-5; D is perhaps TRBD2 (5 bases). The CDR3 sequence is 15 residues long. Per the germline V gene, CDR1 is LNHDA and CDR2 is SQIVND (reference sequence). V was pared by 6 bases and J by 2 bases, with 16 bases between. The CDR3 nucleotides are TGTGCCAGTAGAGCACTCCCCCGGGGTCAAGAGACCCAGTACTTC. Encoded protein: CASRALPRGQETQYF.

The chain uses TRBV5-1 and TRBJ1-2, with TRBD1 as a possible D gene (6 bases). Germline V gene lookup returns CDR1 SGHRS and CDR2 YFSETQ. CDR3 length: 14 residues. The V gene lost 1 base and the J gene lost 4 bases, with 11 bases spanning the gap. The CDR3 nucleotides read TGCGCCAGCAGCTTGACAGGGACGGGCTATGGCTACACCTTC. It is translated as CASSLTGTGYGYTF.

This clone is a singleton in its sample. The chain combines TRBV5-1 with TRBJ2-2; 7 bases align to TRBD1. Germline V gene lookup returns CDR1 SGHRS and CDR2 YFSETQ. Trimming at V came to 4 bases and at J to 6 bases, leaving 6 bases not matched to a gene. The CDR3 is 14 residues long. CDR3 region: CASSAQTGSGELFF. CDR3 coding DNA: TGCGCCAGCAGCGCACAGACAGGGTCCGGGGAGCTGTTTTTT.